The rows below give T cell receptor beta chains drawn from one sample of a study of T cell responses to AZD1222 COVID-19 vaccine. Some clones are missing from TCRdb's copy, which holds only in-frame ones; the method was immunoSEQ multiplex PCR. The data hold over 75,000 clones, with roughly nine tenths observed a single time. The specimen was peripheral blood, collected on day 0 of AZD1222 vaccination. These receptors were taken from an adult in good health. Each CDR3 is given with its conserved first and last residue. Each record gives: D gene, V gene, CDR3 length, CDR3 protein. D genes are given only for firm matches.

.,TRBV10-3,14,CAISTDRTNTEAFF
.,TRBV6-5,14,CASSYERSGNTIYF
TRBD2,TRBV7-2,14,CASSLTRETGELFF
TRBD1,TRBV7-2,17,CASSSLLRQGAHYGYTF
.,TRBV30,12,CAWEKPGYGYTF
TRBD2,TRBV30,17,CAWSAGTSGAARETQYF
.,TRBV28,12,CASSLFLGGYTF
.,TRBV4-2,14,CASSLGTVNYGYTF
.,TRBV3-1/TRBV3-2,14,CASSQGASNQPQHF
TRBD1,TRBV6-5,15,CASSYRQGGSSPLHF
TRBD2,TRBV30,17,CAWSDLILAGGDNEQFF
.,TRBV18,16,CASSPPSTGPYNEQFF
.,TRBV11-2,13,CASSLESRGIQYF
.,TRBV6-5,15,CASSYSRGTQETQYF
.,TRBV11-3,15,CASSLQGSGANVLTF
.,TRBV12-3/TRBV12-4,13,CASSFQGRYEQYF
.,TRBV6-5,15,CASSSSGKGHNEQFF
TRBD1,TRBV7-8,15,CASSGGTGGRTEAFF
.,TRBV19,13,CASSIGALYGYTF
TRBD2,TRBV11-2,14,CASSLTSGTDTQYF
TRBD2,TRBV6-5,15,CASSYAGGGVYEQYF
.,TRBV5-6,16,CASSLVETTVSSEAFF
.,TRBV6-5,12,CASGSMNTEAFF
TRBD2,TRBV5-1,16,CASGTSGTPRGGELFF
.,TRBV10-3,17,CAISEWMLDKPNSPLHF
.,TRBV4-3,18,CASSQDTAGGAVKDGYTF
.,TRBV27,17,CASSSIIPGRGTYEQYF
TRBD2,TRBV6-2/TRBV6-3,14,CASSYPGTIRELFF
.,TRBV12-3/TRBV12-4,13,CASRRHSADTQYF
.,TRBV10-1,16,CASSEHGSAREETQYF
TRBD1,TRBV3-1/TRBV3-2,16,CASSPTGQGRGQPQHF
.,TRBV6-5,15,CATRGAGGSNQPQHF
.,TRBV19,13,CASSRDISYEQYF
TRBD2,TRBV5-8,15,CASSLGLAVRDEQFF
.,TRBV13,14,CASSLRGGAYEQYF
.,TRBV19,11,CASSRLGEQFF
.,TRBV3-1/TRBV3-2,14,CASKAGLAGNTIYF